Listed here is a single T cell receptor (beta chain). V lost 4 bases, J lost 6 bases, and 15 bases lay in between. Per germline, CDR1 LGHDT and CDR2 YNNKEL (reference sequence). The CDR3 sequence is 15 residues long. The data were obtained in a study of blood T cell repertoires in COVID-19. For the study at large: Sample material is recorded as cDNA or gDNA derived from T cells, B-cell-depleted T cells, or PBMCs.

Profiling relied on immunoSEQ multiplex PCR, and the TCRdb table lists in-frame clones only, not all of them. This sample yields approximately 300,000 clones, of which about nine tenths are seen a single time; 2% to 3% belongs to the top ten. This sequence joins TRBV3-1 (or the pseudogene TRBV3-2) and TRBJ2-2; no clear D gene. Sequencing input: peripheral blood. The sequence derives from a man aged 18 to 29 with active or convalescent COVID-19. The CDR3 DNA is TGTGCCAGCAGCCCTTCTCCAGTATTCCCCGGGGAGCTGTTTTTT. Translation: CASSPSPVFPGELFF.